Each of the 23 T cell receptor beta chains below was sequenced from the same sample in a study of shared clonotypes between healthy human individuals. Method: immunoSEQ multiplex PCR; TCRdb's copy keeps in-frame clones and lacks some. This sample yields roughly 1.4 million clones, of which approximately 98.5% are seen a single time; about 0.35% belongs to the top ten. Input material: naive CD4+ T cells sorted from blood. Subset defined: CD45RA+ positively selected. Receptors were obtained from a man younger than 40 in good health.

The gene calls are TRBV5-5 and TRBJ2-1; perhaps TRBD2 as D (5 bases). V was cut by 2 bases and J by 0 bases, with 9 bases left in between. The germline gives CDR1 SGHKS, CDR2 YYEKEE (reference sequence). This CDR3 region has 15 residues. DNA for the CDR3: TGTGCCAGCAGCTTCCAGCGGAGCTCCTACAATGAGCAGTTCTTC. It is translated as CASSFQRSSYNEQFF.

This clone was recorded once. Other DNA sequences in the sample encode the same CDR3. The gene calls are TRBV5-1 and TRBJ2-7, with D perhaps matching TRBD1 (6 bases). Trimming cost V 0 bases and J 0 bases, with 10 bases left between them. There are 15 residues in the CDR3. Germline lookup yields CDR1 SGHRS and CDR2 YFSETQ. CDR3 amino acids: CASSLGQANSYEQYF. The CDR3 coding sequence is TGCGCCAGCAGCTTGGGACAGGCTAACTCCTACGAGCAGTACTTC.

V and J are TRBV5-1 and TRBJ1-1, with D possibly matching TRBD1 (5 bases). CDR3 size: 15 residues. The V end lost 0 bases, the J end lost 6 bases, and 15 bases lay between the germline ends. Looked up from germline, CDR1 is SGHRS and CDR2 is YFSETQ. CDR3 region: CASSLGLGAVAEAFF. The CDR3 nucleotides read TGCGCCAGCAGCTTGGGGTTAGGGGCGGTTGCTGAAGCTTTCTTT.

The V and J genes are TRBV6-1 and TRBJ2-2; D call uncertain. This CDR3 region has 16 residues. Germline V gene sequence: CDR1 MNHNS, CDR2 SASEGT. V was trimmed by 0 bases and J by 9 bases, leaving 17 bases between them. The CDR3 reads CASSEARTVVARELFF. CDR3 bases: TGTGCCAGCAGTGAAGCTAGGACGGTGGTAGCTCGGGAGCTGTTTTTT.

In regard to this clone: Other nucleotide sequences in the sample specify the same CDR3. This chain links TRBV2 with TRBJ1-5, with D hard to call. This CDR3 spans 13 amino acids. V dropped 1 base and J dropped 3 bases, with 4 bases sitting between them. CDR1 is SNHLY and CDR2 is FYNNEI in the germline V gene. CDR3 amino acids: CASSEEVNQPQHF. The CDR3 DNA is TGTGCCAGCAGTGAAGAGGTCAATCAGCCCCAGCATTTT.

The V call is TRBV20-1, the J call TRBJ2-3, with D unclear. Per the germline V gene, CDR1 is DFQATT and CDR2 is SNEGSKA (reference sequence). With 3 bases removed from V and 3 bases from J, the gap between germline ends came to 4 bases. The CDR3 extends over 11 amino acids. The CDR3 protein is CSASKTDTQYF. The CDR3 DNA sequence: TGCAGTGCTAGTAAAACAGATACGCAGTATTTT.

The chain employs TRBV19 and TRBJ1-5; no reliable D call. V was cut by 1 base and J by 1 base, with 17 bases left in between. CDR3 length equals 18 residues. The germline V gene encodes CDR1 LNHDA and CDR2 SQIVND (reference sequence). CDR3 DNA sequence: TGTGCCAGTAGTATAGCAGACCCCGCCCTTTTGAGCAATCAGCCCCAGCATTTT. It yields the protein CASSIADPALLSNQPQHF.

The chain has TRBV2 and TRBJ2-3; no reliable D call. Germline values: CDR1 SNHLY, CDR2 FYNNEI. The CDR3 sequence is 13 residues long. The V gene lost 1 base and the J gene lost 14 bases, with 16 bases spanning the gap. Here the CDR3 DNA reads TGTGCCAGCAGTGAAGTCGTCCCCTCTGCCCGGTATTTT. Protein sequence: CASSEVVPSARYF. Drawing the rest from reference TRBV2 and TRBJ2-3, the complete variable domain is EPEVTQTPSHQVTQMGQEVILRCVPISNHLYFYWYRQILGQKVEFLVSFYNNEISEKSEIFDDQFSVERPDGSNFTLKIRSTKLEDSAMYFCASSEVVPSARYFGPGTRLTVL.

The rearrangement joins TRBV15 to TRBJ2-1, with D unclear. Trimming removed 0 bases at V and 5 bases at J, with 14 bases between. The CDR3 contains 16 residues. Germline V gene lookup returns CDR1 LNHNV and CDR2 YYDKDF (reference sequence). In DNA form, the CDR3 reads TGTGCCACCAGCAGAGATAGTGGGCGCGTCAACAATGAGCAGTTCTTC. Its protein is CATSRDSGRVNNEQFF.

This sequence joins TRBV6-5 and TRBJ1-3, with a possible D match to TRBD1 (6 bases). Germline loops: CDR1 MNHEY, CDR2 SVGAGI. There are 13 residues in the CDR3. V lost 7 bases to trimming and J lost 4 bases, with 11 bases between them. CDR3 nucleotides: TGTGCCAGCAATACAGGGTTCGGAAACACCATATATTTT. It yields the protein CASNTGFGNTIYF.

The chain has TRBV11-2 and TRBJ1-1; D remains unclear. The CDR3 consists of 13 residues. Germline V gives CDR1 SGHAT, CDR2 FQNNGV. Trimming shortened V by 1 base and J by 3 bases, and 6 bases separated the two germline ends. The CDR3 nucleotides are TGTGCCAGCAGCTTAGTTTTAGACACTGAAGCTTTCTTT. Translating gives CASSLVLDTEAFF.

Only a few counts were recorded for this clone. The V gene is TRBV2, the J gene TRBJ1-4; D gene uncertain. Looked up from germline, CDR1 is SNHLY and CDR2 is FYNNEI. Trimming removed 2 bases from V and 6 bases from J, with 7 bases in between. The CDR3 is 13 residues long. Here the CDR3 DNA reads TGTGCCAGCAGTGAAAGGCCAGATGAAAAACTGTTTTTT. Encoded protein: CASSERPDEKLFF.

V usage is TRBV2 and J usage is TRBJ2-3, with TRBD2 identical over 10 bases. CDR1 is SNHLY, CDR2 FYNNEI, per germline. V dropped 6 bases and J dropped 2; count of bases not matched to a gene: 20. This CDR3 is built from 20 residues. The CDR3 nucleotides read TGTGCCAGCAGCCCCCTGCAGGGGGCTAGCGGGAGAAGCTTCACAGATACGCAGTATTTT. Translating gives CASSPLQGASGRSFTDTQYF.

The chain couples TRBV19 to TRBJ1-5; D may be TRBD1 (5 bases). In germline, CDR1 is LNHDA, CDR2 SQIVND (reference sequence). Trimming left V 5 bases short and J 1 base short, with 12 bases between. CDR3 length: 15 residues. CDR3 DNA: TGTGCCAGTAGTCCCGTGGGGGGGAGCAATCAGCCCCAGCATTTT. It yields the protein CASSPVGGSNQPQHF.

The chain links TRBV7-9 to TRBJ2-1; D possibly uses TRBD1 or TRBD2 (5 bases each). Germline V gives CDR1 SEHNR, CDR2 FQNEAQ (reference sequence). Trimming cost V 2 bases and J 4 bases, with 12 bases left between them. CDR3 length: 15 residues. As DNA, the CDR3 is TGTGCCAGCAGCTTATTGGGGGTGCGATACAATGAGCAGTTCTTC. Amino acid sequence: CASSLLGVRYNEQFF. The whole variable domain, remainder taken from reference TRBV7-9 and TRBJ2-1, is DTGVSQNPRHKITKRGQNVTFRCDPISEHNRLYWYRQTLGQGPEFLTYFQNEAQLEKSRLLSDRFSAERPKGSFSTLEIQRTEQGDSAMYLCASSLLGVRYNEQFFGPGTRLTVL.

The chain recombines TRBV2 with TRBJ1-4; 9 positions agree with TRBD1. V gave up 4 bases and J gave up 10 bases; unmatched junction bases: 1. This CDR3 is built from 12 residues. The germline CDR1 and CDR2 sequences are SNHLY and FYNNEI. The CDR3 protein is CASSGQGGKLFF. DNA of the CDR3: TGTGCCAGCAGTGGACAGGGGGGAAAACTGTTTTTT.

This CDR3 reads CASKPPRNGYNEQFF. The CDR3 region has the DNA TGCGCCAGCAAACCCCCCAGGAATGGCTACAATGAGCAGTTCTTC. The chain employs TRBV5-1 and TRBJ2-1; D gene unclear. Germline V gene sequence: CDR1 SGHRS, CDR2 YFSETQ. The V end lost 6 bases, the J end lost 3 bases, and 16 bases lay between the germline ends. The CDR3 spans 15 residues.

The chain couples TRBV5-5 to TRBJ1-1; maybe TRBD1 (5 bases). Germline V gives CDR1 SGHKS, CDR2 YYEKEE (reference sequence). V dropped 4 bases and J dropped 4 bases, with 20 bases sitting between them. The CDR3 consists of 16 residues. The CDR3 reads CASSPLGVQGITEAFF. As DNA, the CDR3 is TGTGCCAGCAGCCCACTGGGGGTTCAGGGTATCACTGAAGCTTTCTTT.

V and J are TRBV7-9 and TRBJ2-1; D tentatively reads TRBD1 or TRBD2 (5 bases each). The CDR3 extends over 16 amino acids. Trimming cost V 2 bases and J 3 bases, with 14 bases left between them. The germline V gene has CDR1 SEHNR and CDR2 FQNEAQ (reference sequence). CDR3 DNA sequence: TGTGCCAGCAGCTTATACCAGGGCCGGGGCTACAATGAGCAGTTCTTC. It specifies CASSLYQGRGYNEQFF. The full variable domain, completed using reference TRBV7-9 and TRBJ2-1, is DTGVSQNPRHKITKRGQNVTFRCDPISEHNRLYWYRQTLGQGPEFLTYFQNEAQLEKSRLLSDRFSAERPKGSFSTLEIQRTEQGDSAMYLCASSLYQGRGYNEQFFGPGTRLTVL.

V is TRBV5-4 and J is TRBJ2-3; D call uncertain. Germline CDR1 is SGHNT and CDR2 is YYREEE (reference sequence). Deletions cut 0 bases from V and 0 bases from J, with 11 bases between. The CDR3 covers 16 residues. This CDR3 reads CASSLAKLGSTDTQYF. CDR3 DNA sequence: TGTGCCAGCAGCTTGGCCAAGCTCGGTAGCACAGATACGCAGTATTTT.

J is TRBJ2-2 and V is TRBV9; D gene ambiguous. The CDR3 spans 14 residues. V gave up 4 bases and J gave up 0 bases, with 7 bases separating them. Germline V gives CDR1 SGDLS, CDR2 YYNGEE. The CDR3 DNA sequence: TGTGCCAGCAGCCCCCTTCCGAACACCGGGGAGCTGTTTTTT. Translating it yields CASSPLPNTGELFF.

This clone was counted a single time. The chain uses TRBV5-1 and TRBJ1-1; no clear D gene. The germline V and J ends were trimmed by 0 bases and 1 base, with 16 bases remaining between them. The CDR3 covers 17 residues. Germline CDR1 reads SGHRS; CDR2 reads YFSETQ. CDR3 loop: CASSLAGVDHSNTEAFF. The CDR3 nucleotides are TGCGCCAGCAGCTTGGCCGGGGTCGACCACTCGAACACTGAAGCTTTCTTT.

This chain connects TRBV2 to TRBJ1-1; 7 bases match TRBD1. The CDR3 contains 15 residues. CDR1 SNHLY and CDR2 FYNNEI come from the germline V gene. The V and J ends lost 2 bases and 3 bases, in that order; junction bases with no gene match: 6. This CDR3 is CASSELGTAHTEAFF. CDR3 coding DNA: TGTGCCAGCAGTGAATTGGGGACAGCTCACACTGAAGCTTTCTTT.